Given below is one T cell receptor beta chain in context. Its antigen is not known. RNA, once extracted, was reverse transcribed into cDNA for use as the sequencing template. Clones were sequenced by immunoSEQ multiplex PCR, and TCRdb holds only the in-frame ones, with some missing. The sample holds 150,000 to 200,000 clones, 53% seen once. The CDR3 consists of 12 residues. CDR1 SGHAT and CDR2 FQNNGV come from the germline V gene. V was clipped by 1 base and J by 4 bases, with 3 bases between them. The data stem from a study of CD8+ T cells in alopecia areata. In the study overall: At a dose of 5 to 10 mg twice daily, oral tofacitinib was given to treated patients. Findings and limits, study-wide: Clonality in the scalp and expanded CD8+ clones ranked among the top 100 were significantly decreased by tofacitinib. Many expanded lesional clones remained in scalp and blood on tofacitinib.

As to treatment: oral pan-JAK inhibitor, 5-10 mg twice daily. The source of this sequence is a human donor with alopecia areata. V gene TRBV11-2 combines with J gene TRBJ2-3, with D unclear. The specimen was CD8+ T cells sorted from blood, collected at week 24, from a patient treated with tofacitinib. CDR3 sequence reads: CASSLVPDTQYF. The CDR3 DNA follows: TGTGCCAGCAGCTTAGTCCCAGATACGCAGTATTTT.